A single sample is the source of the 3 T cell receptor beta chains below, sequenced in a study of blood T cell repertoires in COVID-19. The assay was immunoSEQ multiplex PCR, and TCRdb's table has in-frame clones only and misses some. This repertoire shows 120,000 to 150,000 clones, more than 75% found once; its top ten account for about 2.8%. The sequencing sample was made of peripheral blood. All receptors derive from a human donor with acute or convalescent COVID-19. The donor label of this sample is uncertain.

This clone was counted a single time. The chain has TRBV6-2 or TRBV6-3 and TRBJ2-7; weak D call: TRBD2 (5 bases). The CDR3 consists of 14 residues. Germline CDR1 and CDR2: MNHEY and SVGEGT. The V and J ends lost 0 bases and 3 bases respectively, with 9 bases between them. The CDR3 sequence is CASSYSRRGYEQYV. The CDR3 coding sequence is TGTGCCAGCAGTTACTCAAGACGGGGCTACGAGCAGTACGTC.

The chain employs TRBV7-2 and TRBJ1-1; possibly TRBD1 for D (6 bases). CDR3 length: 14 amino acids. Germline V lookup: CDR1 SGHTA, CDR2 FQGNSA. V shed 8 bases and J shed 0 bases, with 13 bases lying between them. In DNA, the CDR3 is TGTGCCAGCTCACTGACAGGAATGAACACTGAAGCTTTCTTT. Translated: CASSLTGMNTEAFF.

V usage is TRBV6-2 or TRBV6-3 and J usage is TRBJ2-3; 11 bases are a match to TRBD2. Germline CDR1 MNHEY, CDR2 SVGEGT. V shed 2 bases and J 5 bases; nucleotides not matched to a gene: 3. The length of the CDR3 is 15 residues. As DNA, the CDR3 is TGTGCCAGCAGTTACGTAGCGGGGGGGAAAGATACGCAGTATTTT. It encodes CASSYVAGGKDTQYF.